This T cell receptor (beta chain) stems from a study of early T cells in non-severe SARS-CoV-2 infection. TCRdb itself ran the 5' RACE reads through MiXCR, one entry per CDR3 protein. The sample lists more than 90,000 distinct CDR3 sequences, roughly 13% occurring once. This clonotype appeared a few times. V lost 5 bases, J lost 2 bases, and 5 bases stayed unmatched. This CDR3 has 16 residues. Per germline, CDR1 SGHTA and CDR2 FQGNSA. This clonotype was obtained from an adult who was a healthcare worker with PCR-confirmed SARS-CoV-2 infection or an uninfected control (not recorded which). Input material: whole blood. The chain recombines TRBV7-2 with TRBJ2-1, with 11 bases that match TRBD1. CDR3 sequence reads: CASSQRDRGTYNEQFF. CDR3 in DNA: TGTGCCAGCAGCCAGCGGGACAGGGGGACCTACAATGAGCAGTTCTTC.